The T cell receptor beta chain described here comes from a study of blood T cells in healthy people across ages. Findings and limits, study-wide: In the absence of known donor CMV status, changes in expanded clonotypes were possibly confounded.

Individuals who donated were healthy Caucasians from Russia aged roughly 6 to 95. A minimum of 6.5 million PBMCs was isolated per sample. As concerns this clonotype: As yet, its antigen is unknown.

This CDR3 spans 15 amino acids. Per germline, CDR1 DFQATT and CDR2 SNEGSKA (reference sequence). V lost 6 bases, J lost 11 bases, and 18 bases stayed unmatched. A second PCR of 7 to 11 cycles used a sample-barcoded 5' primer and a J-beta primer mix. All cDNA molecules were each tagged by a template-switch adaptor with 12 random nucleotides. TCRdb re-derived calls from the 5' RACE reads in MiXCR, one entry per CDR3 protein. Here the sample spans about 1.1 million distinct CDR3 sequences, around two fifths being singletons. This clonotype was obtained from a man in his late teens or twenties in good health. V is TRBV20-1 and J is TRBJ1-4; 7 bases line up with TRBD1. Source material: blood. The CDR3 protein is CSALPSGTETGKLFF. The CDR3 region has the DNA TGCAGTGCCCTCCCATCCGGGACAGAGACGGGTAAACTGTTTTTT.